This TCR beta chain stems from a study of blood T cell repertoires in COVID-19 (dated by TCRdb to about 2020). About the investigation overall: The collaborator samples originated in the United States, Italy and Spain and spanned the acute and convalescent phases of COVID-19. Where HLA class I and class II types were available, the types were taken from metadata supplied by the sample provider, not from assay-based typing. Samples came from the ongoing ImmuneRACE study (first 160 participants) plus 1,254 subjects from 6 global collaborators. The prospective study material was composed of cDNA or gDNA derived from T cells, B-cell-depleted T cells, or PBMCs. A freely available public database, intended as a resource for researchers studying the immune response to SARS-CoV-2, is where the repertoires were released. Nearly every sample came with metadata listing a de-identified subject ID, COVID-19 status, age in years and sex. The dataset comprised deeply sampled blood TCRbeta repertoires from subjects exposed to, actively infected with, or recovered from COVID-19. Summary of the overall study and its limitations: The quantity of clinical and demographic metadata differed by source and by participant and was supplied without curation.

For CDR1 and CDR2, the germline V gene lists SNHLY and FYNNEI. The CDR3 holds 18 amino acids from the cysteine to the phenylalanine. Only the CDR3 region is kept as DNA, spanning 54 bases read in frame from base 1. Here V drops 1 base and J drops 1 base, and the junction holds 7 bases not matched to any gene. Of note for this clone: This receptor's antigen is unknown. Base qualities are not at hand, and no much larger clone is one base apart.

TCRbeta CDR3 regions were amplified from genomic DNA by means of the immunoSEQ Assay, a bias-controlled multiplex PCR. As for how the authors treated the data: Nucleated cell counts per sample were estimated from amplification of reference gene primers within the assay. To quantify the absolute abundance of each unique TCRbeta CDR3 rearrangement, sequence reads were collapsed and filtered. For each sample, productive Simpson clonality was calculated by taking the square root of Simpson's diversity index across productive rearrangements. TCRdb's version of the immuneACCESS table is confined to in-frame rearrangements and falls short of the full clone set. An unresolved V gene accounts for under half of the shortfall where checked; the remainder is of unknown origin. V and J calls and clone size come straight from that table; D and trimming were deduced from the DNA. Here the sample has roughly 87,000 clones; approximately 85% occur a single time. Roughly 3.2% of the sample rests with the top ten.

One collaborating source in Seattle enrolled patients while the patients were actively infected and followed the patients over time throughout the course of disease. The collaborating institutions used their own protocols to collect whole blood in K2EDTA tubes. For TCRbeta analysis, collaborator samples were shipped as frozen whole blood, as isolated PBMCs, or as DNA extracted from either sample type. The sample was peripheral blood. The V and J segments used are TRBV2 and TRBJ2-6; 7 middle bases align to TRBD1. This receptor was identified in a woman of 80 years or more with COVID-19, enrolled during active disease. Read as DNA, the sequence is TGTGCCAGCAGTGAAGGAGGGACAGCACCTTCTGGGGCCAACGTCCTGACTTTC. It specifies CASSEGGTAPSGANVLTF. Where the CDR3 stops, the reference TRBV2 and TRBJ2-6 genes take over; the full variable domain is EPEVTQTPSHQVTQMGQEVILRCVPISNHLYFYWYRQILGQKVEFLVSFYNNEISEKSEIFDDQFSVERPDGSNFTLKIRSTKLEDSAMYFCASSEGGTAPSGANVLTFGAGSRLTVL.